This TCR beta chain appears in the sequencing data of a study of Ad26.COV2.S vaccination and SARS-CoV-2 variants. Here immunoSEQ multiplex PCR was the method, and the copy in TCRdb shows in-frame clones only, minus some. The sample holds 200,000 to 300,000 clones, around 90% seen once. From germline, CDR1 is LNHDA and CDR2 SQIVND (reference sequence). The CDR3 is 12 residues long. Between the trimmed V and J ends, which lost 10 bases and 4 bases, there was a span of 11 bases. Treatment indicated: around 19 received Ad26.COV2.S at low or high dose, single or two shots; about 5 received placebo; per-sample allocation not given. Sampling happened 63 days after the first vaccine or placebo injection.

This TCR derives from a person aged 18-60 years who received the Ad26.COV2.S COVID-19 vaccine or a placebo. This chain uses TRBV19 with TRBJ1-5; no reliable D call. The specimen was peripheral blood, collected in a trial of Ad26.COV2.S vaccine versus placebo. The CDR3 region has the DNA TGTGCCACTCAGGACCGGAATCAGCCCCAGCATTTT. Translating it yields CATQDRNQPQHF. Complete variable domain (other parts from reference TRBV19 and TRBJ1-5): DGGITQSPKYLFRKEGQNVTLSCEQNLNHDAMYWYRQDPGQGLRLIYYSQIVNDFQKGDIAEGYSVSREKKESFPLTVTSAQKNPTAFYLCATQDRNQPQHFGDGTRLSIL.